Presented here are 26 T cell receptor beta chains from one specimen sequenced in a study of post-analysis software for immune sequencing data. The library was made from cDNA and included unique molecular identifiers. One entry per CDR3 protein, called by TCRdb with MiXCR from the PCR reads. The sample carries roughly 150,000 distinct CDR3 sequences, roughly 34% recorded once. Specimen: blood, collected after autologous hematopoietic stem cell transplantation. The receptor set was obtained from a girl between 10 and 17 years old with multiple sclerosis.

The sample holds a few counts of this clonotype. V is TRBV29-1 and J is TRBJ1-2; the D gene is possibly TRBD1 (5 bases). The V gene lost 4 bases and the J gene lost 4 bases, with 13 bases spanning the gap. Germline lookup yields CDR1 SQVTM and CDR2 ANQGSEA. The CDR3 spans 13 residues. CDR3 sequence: CSVGDSHIYGYTF. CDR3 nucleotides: TGCAGCGTTGGAGACAGCCACATCTATGGCTACACCTTC.

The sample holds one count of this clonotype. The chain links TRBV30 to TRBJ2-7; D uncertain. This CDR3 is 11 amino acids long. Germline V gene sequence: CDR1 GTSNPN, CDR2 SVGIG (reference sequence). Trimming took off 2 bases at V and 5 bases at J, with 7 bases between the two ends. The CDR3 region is CAWSPRDEQYF. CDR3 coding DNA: TGTGCCTGGAGTCCCCGAGACGAGCAGTACTTC.

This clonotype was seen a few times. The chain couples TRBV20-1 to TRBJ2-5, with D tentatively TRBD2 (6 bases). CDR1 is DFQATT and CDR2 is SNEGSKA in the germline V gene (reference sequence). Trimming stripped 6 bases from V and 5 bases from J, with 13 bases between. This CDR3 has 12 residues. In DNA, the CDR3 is TGCAGTGCCGGACTAAATCGGGAGACCCAGTACTTC. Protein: CSAGLNRETQYF.

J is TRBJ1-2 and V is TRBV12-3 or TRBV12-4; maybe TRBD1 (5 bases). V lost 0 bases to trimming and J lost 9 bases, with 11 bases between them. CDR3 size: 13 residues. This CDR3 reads CASSLARQTSYTF. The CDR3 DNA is TGTGCCAGCAGTTTAGCCAGACAGACCAGCTACACCTTC.

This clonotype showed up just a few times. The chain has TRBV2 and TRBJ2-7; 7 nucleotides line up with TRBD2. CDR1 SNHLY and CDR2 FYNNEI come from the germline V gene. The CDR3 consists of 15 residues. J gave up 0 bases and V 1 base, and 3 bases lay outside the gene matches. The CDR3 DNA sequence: TGTGCCAGCAGTGAAGTGTCTAGCGGCTCCTACGAGCAGTACTTC. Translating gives CASSEVSSGSYEQYF.

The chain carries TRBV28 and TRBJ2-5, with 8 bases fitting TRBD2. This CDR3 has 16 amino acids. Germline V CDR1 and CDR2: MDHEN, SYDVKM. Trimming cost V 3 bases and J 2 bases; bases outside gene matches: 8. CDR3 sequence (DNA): TGTGCCAGCAGTTTCCGACGGGGGGGGCCTCAAGAGACCCAGTACTTC. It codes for CASSFRRGGPQETQYF.

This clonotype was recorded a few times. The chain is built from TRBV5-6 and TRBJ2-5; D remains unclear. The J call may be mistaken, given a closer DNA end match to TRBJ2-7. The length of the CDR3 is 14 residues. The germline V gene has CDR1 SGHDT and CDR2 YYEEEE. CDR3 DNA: TGTGCCAGCAGCCCGGTTGATAGCCCCTACGAGCAGTACTTC. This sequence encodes CASSPVDSPYEQYF.

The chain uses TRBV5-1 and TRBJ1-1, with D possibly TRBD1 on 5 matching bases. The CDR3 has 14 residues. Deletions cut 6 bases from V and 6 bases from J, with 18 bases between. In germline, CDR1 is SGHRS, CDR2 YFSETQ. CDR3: CASTSPNQGAEAFF. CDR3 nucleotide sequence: TGCGCCAGCACCTCACCGAACCAGGGCGCTGAAGCTTTCTTT.

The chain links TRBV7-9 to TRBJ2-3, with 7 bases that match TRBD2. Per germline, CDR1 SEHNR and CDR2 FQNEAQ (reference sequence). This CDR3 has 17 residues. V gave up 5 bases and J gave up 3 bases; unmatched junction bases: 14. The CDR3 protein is CASSLGVREIGTDTQYF. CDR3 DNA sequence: TGTGCCAGCAGCCTGGGGGTGCGGGAGATTGGTACAGATACGCAGTATTTT.

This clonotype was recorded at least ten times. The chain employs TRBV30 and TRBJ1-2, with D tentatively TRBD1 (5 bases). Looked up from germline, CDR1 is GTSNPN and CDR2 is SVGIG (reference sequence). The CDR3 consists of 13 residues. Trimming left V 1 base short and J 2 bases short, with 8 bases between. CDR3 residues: CAWSGGGNYGYTF. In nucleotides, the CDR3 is TGTGCCTGGAGTGGTGGGGGAAACTATGGCTACACCTTC.

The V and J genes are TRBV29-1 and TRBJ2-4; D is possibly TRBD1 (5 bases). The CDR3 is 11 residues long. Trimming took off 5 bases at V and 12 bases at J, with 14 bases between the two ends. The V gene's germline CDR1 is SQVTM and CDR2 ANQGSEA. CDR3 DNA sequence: TGCAGCGTTACCGTCCAGGGCGGTCAGTACTTC. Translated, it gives CSVTVQGGQYF.

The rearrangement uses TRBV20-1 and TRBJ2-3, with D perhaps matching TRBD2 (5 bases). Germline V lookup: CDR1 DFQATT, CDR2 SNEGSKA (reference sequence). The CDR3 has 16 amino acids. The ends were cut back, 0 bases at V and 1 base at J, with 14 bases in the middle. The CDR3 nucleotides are TGCAGTGCTAGAGATCAAGGCCGGGGTCGCACAGATACGCAGTATTTT. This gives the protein CSARDQGRGRTDTQYF.

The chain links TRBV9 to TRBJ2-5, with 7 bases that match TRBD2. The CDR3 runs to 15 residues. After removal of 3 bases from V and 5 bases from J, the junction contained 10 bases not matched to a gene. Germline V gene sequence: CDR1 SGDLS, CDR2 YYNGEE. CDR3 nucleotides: TGTGCCAGCAGCGACGGACTAGGGACGGAGGAGACCCAGTACTTC. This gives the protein CASSDGLGTEETQYF.

CDR3 loop: CSAGTGRGMNTEAFF. In DNA form, the CDR3 reads TGCAGTGCCGGGACAGGCCGGGGTATGAACACTGAAGCTTTCTTT. The chain combines TRBV20-1 with TRBJ1-1, with 8 positions matching TRBD1. V lost 6 bases, J lost 0 bases, and 9 bases stayed unmatched. This CDR3 comprises 15 residues. Per germline, CDR1 DFQATT and CDR2 SNEGSKA (reference sequence).

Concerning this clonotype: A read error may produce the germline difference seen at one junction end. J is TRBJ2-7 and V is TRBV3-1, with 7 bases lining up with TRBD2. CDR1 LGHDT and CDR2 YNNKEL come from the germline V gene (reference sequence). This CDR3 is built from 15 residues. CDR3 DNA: TGTGCCAGCTGCCAGTCCCGGGACTACGGCTACGAGCAGTACTTC. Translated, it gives CASCQSRDYGYEQYF.

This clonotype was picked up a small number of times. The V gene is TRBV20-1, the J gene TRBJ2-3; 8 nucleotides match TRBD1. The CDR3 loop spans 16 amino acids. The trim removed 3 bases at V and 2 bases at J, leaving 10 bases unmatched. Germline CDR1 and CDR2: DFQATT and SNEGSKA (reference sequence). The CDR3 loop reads CSARLTPTGDTDTQYF. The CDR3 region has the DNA TGCAGTGCTAGGCTCACCCCGACAGGGGACACAGATACGCAGTATTTT.

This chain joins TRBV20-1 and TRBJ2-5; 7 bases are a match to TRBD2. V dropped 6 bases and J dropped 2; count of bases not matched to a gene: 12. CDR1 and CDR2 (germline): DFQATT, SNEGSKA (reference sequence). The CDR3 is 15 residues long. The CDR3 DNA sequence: TGCAGTGCGCCCCCTAGCGGACAACCGCAAGAGACCCAGTACTTC. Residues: CSAPPSGQPQETQYF.

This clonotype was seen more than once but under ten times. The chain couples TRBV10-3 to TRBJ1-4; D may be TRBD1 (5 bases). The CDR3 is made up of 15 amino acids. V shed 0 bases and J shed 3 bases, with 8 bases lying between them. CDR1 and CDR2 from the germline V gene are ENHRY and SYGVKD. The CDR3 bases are TGTGCCATCAGTGAGTCGGGGGTAGCTAATGAAAAACTGTTTTTT. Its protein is CAISESGVANEKLFF.

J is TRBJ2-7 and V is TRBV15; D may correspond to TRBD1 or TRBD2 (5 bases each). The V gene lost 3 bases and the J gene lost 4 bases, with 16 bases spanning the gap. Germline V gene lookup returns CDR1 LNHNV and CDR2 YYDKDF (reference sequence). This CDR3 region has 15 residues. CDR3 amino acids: CATSSTGTSIYEQYF. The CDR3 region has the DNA TGTGCCACCAGCAGTACCGGGACCTCCATATACGAGCAGTACTTC.

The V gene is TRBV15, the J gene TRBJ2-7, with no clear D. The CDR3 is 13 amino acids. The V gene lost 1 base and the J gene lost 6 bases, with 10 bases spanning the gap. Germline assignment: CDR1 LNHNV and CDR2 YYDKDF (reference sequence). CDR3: CATSRGLISEQYF. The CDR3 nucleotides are TGTGCCACCAGCAGAGGACTCATCTCCGAGCAGTACTTC.

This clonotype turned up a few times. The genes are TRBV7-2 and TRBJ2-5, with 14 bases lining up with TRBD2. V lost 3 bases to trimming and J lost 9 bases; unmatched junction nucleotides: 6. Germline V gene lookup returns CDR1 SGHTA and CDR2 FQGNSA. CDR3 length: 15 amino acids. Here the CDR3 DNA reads TGTGCCAGCAGCTTTGGGACTAGCGGGAGAGTGTCCCAGTACTTC. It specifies CASSFGTSGRVSQYF.

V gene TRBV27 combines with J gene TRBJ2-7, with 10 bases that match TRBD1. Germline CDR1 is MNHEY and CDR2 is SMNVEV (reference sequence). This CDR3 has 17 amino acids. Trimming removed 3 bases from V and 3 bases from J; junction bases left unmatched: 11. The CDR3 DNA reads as TGTGCCAGCAGTTTGAGGGACAGGGGAAGTTTCGGCTACGAGCAGTACTTC. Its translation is CASSLRDRGSFGYEQYF.

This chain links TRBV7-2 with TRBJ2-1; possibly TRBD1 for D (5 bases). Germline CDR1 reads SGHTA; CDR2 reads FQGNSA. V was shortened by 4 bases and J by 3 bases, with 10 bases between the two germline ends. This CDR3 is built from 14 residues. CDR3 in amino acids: CASSSQAVYNEQFF. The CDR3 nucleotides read TGTGCCAGCAGCTCACAGGCAGTCTACAATGAGCAGTTCTTC.

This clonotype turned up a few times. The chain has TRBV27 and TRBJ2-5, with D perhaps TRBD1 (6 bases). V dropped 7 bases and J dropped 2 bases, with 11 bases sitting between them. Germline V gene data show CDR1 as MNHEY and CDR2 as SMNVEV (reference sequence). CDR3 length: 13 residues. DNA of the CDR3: TGTGCCAGCACCTCACAGGGACAAGAGACCCAGTACTTC. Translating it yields CASTSQGQETQYF.

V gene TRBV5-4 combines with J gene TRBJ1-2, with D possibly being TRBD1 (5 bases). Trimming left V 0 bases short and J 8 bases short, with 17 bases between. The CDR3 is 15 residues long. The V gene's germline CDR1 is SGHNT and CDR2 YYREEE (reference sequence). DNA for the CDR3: TGTGCCAGCAGCTTGGAGAACAGGCAAAGAGGGGGCTACACCTTC. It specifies CASSLENRQRGGYTF.

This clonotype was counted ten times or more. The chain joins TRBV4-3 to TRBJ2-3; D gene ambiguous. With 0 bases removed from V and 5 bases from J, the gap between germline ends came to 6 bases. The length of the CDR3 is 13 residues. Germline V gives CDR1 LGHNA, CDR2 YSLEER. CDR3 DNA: TGCGCCAGCAGCCAAGAGAGAAGAGATACGCAGTATTTT. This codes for CASSQERRDTQYF.